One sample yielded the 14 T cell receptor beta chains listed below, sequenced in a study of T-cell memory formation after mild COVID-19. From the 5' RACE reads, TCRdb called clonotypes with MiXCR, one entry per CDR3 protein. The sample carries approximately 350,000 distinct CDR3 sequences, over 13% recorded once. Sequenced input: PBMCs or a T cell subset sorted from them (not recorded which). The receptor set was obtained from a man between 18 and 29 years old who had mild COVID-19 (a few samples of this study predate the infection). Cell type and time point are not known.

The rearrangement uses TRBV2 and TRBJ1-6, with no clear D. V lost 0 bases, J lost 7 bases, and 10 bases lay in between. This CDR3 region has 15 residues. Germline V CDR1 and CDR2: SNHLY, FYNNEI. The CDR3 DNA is TGTGCCAGCAGTGAAGCGTCGGGGAGGAATTCACCCCTCCACTTT. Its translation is CASSEASGRNSPLHF.

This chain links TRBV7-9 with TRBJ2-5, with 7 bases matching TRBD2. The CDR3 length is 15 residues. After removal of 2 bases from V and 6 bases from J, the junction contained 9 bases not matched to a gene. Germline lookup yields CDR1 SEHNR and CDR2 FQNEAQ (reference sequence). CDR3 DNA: TGTGCCAGCAGCTTACCGGGGGGTTCGTTCAAGACCCAGTACTTC. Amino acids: CASSLPGGSFKTQYF.

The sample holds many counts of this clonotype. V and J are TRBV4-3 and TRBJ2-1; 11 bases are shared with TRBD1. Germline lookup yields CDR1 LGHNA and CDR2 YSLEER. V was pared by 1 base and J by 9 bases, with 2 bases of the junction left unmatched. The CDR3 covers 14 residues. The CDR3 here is CASSQVGTGGEQFF. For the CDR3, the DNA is TGCGCCAGCAGCCAAGTCGGGACAGGGGGTGAGCAGTTCTTC.

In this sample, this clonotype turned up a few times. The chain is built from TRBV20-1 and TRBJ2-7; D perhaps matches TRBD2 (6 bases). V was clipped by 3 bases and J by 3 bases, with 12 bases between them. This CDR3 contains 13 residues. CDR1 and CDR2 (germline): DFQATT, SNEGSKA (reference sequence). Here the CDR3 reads CSASGGFHYEQYV. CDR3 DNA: TGCAGTGCTAGTGGGGGGTTTCACTACGAGCAGTACGTC.

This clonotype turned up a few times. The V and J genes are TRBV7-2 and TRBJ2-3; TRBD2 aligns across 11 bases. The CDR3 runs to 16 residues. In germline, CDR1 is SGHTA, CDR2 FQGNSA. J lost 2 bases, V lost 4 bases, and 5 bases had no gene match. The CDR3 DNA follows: TGTGCCAGCAGCTCGACTAGCGGGGCACCCACAGATACGCAGTATTTT. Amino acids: CASSSTSGAPTDTQYF.

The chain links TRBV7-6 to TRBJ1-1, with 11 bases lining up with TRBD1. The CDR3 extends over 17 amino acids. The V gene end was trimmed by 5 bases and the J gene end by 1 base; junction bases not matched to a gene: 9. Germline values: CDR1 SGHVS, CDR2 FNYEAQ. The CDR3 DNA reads TGTGCCAGCAGCCCCCGGGACAGGGGGACGGGGAACACTGAAGCTTTCTTT. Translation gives CASSPRDRGTGNTEAFF.

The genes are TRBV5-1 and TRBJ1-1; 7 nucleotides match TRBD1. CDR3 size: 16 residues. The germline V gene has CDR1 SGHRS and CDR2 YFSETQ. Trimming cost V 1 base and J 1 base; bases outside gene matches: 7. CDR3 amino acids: CASSLLFRGRNTEAFF. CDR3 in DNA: TGCGCCAGCAGCTTGCTGTTCAGGGGGAGGAACACTGAAGCTTTCTTT. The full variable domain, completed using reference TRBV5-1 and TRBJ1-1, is KAGVTQTPRYLIKTRGQQVTLSCSPISGHRSVSWYQQTPGQGLQFLFEYFSETQRNKGNFPGRFSGRQFSNSRSEMNVSTLELGDSALYLCASSLLFRGRNTEAFFGQGTRLTVV.

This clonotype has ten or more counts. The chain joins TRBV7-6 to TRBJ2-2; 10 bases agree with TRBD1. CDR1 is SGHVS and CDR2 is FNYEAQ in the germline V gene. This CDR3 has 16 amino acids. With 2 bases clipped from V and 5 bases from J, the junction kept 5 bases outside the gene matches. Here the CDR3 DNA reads TGTGCCAGCAGCTTACAAGGGACAGGGGTAACCGGGGAGCTGTTTTTT. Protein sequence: CASSLQGTGVTGELFF.

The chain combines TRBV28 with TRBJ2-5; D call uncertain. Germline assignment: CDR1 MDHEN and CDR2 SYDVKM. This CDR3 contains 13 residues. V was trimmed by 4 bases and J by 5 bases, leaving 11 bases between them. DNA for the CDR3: TGTGCCAGCAGTTCGGGCGCGGTTGAGACCCAGTACTTC. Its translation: CASSSGAVETQYF. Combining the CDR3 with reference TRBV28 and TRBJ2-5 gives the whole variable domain DVKVTQSSRYLVKRTGEKVFLECVQDMDHENMFWYRQDPGLGLRLIYFSYDVKMKEKGDIPEGYSVSREKKERFSLILESASTNQTSMYLCASSSGAVETQYFGPGTRLLVL.

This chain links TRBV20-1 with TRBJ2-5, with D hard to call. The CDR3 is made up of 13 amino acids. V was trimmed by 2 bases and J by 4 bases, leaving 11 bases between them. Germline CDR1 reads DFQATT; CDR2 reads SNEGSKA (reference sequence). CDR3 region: CSARPRTRETQYF. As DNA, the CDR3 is TGCAGTGCTAGACCGAGGACCCGAGAGACCCAGTACTTC.

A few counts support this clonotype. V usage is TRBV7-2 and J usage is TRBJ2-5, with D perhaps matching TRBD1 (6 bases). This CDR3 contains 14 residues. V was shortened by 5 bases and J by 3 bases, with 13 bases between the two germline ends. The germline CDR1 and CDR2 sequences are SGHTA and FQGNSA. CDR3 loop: CASSLGTLKETQYF. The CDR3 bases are TGTGCCAGCAGCCTGGGGACACTTAAAGAGACCCAGTACTTC.

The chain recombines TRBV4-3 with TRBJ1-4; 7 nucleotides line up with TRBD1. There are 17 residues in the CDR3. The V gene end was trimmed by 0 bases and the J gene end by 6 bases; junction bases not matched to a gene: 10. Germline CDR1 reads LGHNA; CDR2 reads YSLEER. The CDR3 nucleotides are TGCGCCAGCAGCCAAGATAGGGGGCATACGGTATATGAAAAACTGTTTTTT. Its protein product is CASSQDRGHTVYEKLFF.

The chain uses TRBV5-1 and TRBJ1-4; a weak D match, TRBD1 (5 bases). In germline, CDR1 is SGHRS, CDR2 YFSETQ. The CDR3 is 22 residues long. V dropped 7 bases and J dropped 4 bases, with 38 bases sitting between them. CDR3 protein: CASHRIRSTTSGKTSGNEKLFF. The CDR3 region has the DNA TGCGCCAGCCACCGGATCCGGTCCACTACTTCAGGGAAAACCTCTGGTAATGAAAAACTGTTTTTT. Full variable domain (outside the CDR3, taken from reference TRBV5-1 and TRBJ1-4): KAGVTQTPRYLIKTRGQQVTLSCSPISGHRSVSWYQQTPGQGLQFLFEYFSETQRNKGNFPGRFSGRQFSNSRSEMNVSTLELGDSALYLCASHRIRSTTSGKTSGNEKLFFGSGTQLSVL.

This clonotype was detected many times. The CDR3 DNA sequence: TGTGCCAGCAGCTCCGGACAGGGGAAAACAGATACGCAGTATTTT. Translation gives CASSSGQGKTDTQYF. The chain joins TRBV7-9 to TRBJ2-3, with 9 bases matching TRBD1. The V and J ends lost 4 bases and 3 bases, in that order; junction bases with no gene match: 5. Germline assignment: CDR1 SEHNR and CDR2 FQNEAQ (reference sequence). There are 15 residues in the CDR3.